Listed here are 2 T cell receptor beta chains from one sample, sequenced in a study of blood T cell repertoires in COVID-19. TCRdb keeps only in-frame clones here, not all; method: immunoSEQ multiplex PCR. The data contain about 160,000 clones, 82% of them seen just once; the ten biggest clones take up 7%. Sequencing input: peripheral blood. The receptor source for this set is a woman in her thirties or forties with COVID-19, enrolled during active disease.

V usage is TRBV7-9 and J usage is TRBJ2-7; D is possibly TRBD2 (6 bases). Germline CDR1 reads SEHNR; CDR2 reads FQNEAQ (reference sequence). CDR3 length: 12 residues. Trimming took off 5 bases at V and 9 bases at J, with 14 bases between the two ends. CDR3: CASSPTRDLQYF. CDR3 nucleotides: TGTGCCAGCAGCCCAACTAGGGACTTGCAGTACTTC.

The chain links TRBV11-2 to TRBJ2-1; 7 bases are shared with TRBD1. V was pared by 5 bases and J by 9 bases, with 10 bases of the junction left unmatched. Germline V CDR1 and CDR2: SGHAT, FQNNGV. CDR3 size: 14 residues. The CDR3 sequence is CASSPGDSIGEQFF. The CDR3 nucleotides are TGTGCCAGCAGCCCAGGGGACAGCATTGGTGAGCAGTTCTTC. The entire variable domain, with the rest obtained from reference TRBV11-2 and TRBJ2-1, is as follows: EAGVAQSPRYKIIEKRQSVAFWCNPISGHATLYWYQQILGQGPKLLIQFQNNGVVDDSQLPKDRFSAERLKGVDSTLKIQPAKLEDSAVYLCASSPGDSIGEQFFGPGTRLTVL.